This is a list of T cell receptor beta chains from one sample in a study of breast tumors, draining lymph nodes, adjacent tissues. TCRdb called the multiplex PCR reads again in MiXCR, with one record for every CDR3 protein. The sample has fewer than 200,000 distinct CDR3 sequences; roughly a third are singletons. The sequencing sample was made of axillary lymph node tissue. The receptors stem from a female donor with breast cancer. Some clones in this sample may be carry-over from other donors' samples. CDR3s include the opening cysteine and the closing phenylalanine or tryptophan. The order of the fields is D gene, J gene, clone size, V gene, CDR3 protein, CDR3 DNA. The D gene is left open where the match is weak. The size entry is marked missing in some rows and otherwise reads once, few, many or a size class.

>-|TRBJ2-7|-|TRBV7-2
CASSPEAGNYEQYF
TGTGCCAGCAGCCCAGAGGCAGGGAACTACGAGCAGTACTTC
>-|TRBJ1-5|many|TRBV5-1
CASSPAGGNQPQHF
TGCGCCAGCAGCCCGGCCGGAGGCAATCAGCCCCAGCATTTT
>-|TRBJ2-2|many|TRBV12-3/TRBV12-4
CASSLWGGLGELFF
TGTGCCAGCAGTTTATGGGGGGGCCTCGGGGAGCTGTTTTTT
>TRBD1|TRBJ2-7|many|TRBV27
CASRRDAGGWYEQYF
TGTGCCAGCAGACGGGATGCAGGGGGCTGGTACGAGCAGTACTTC
>TRBD1|TRBJ1-2|many|TRBV12-3/TRBV12-4
CASNPGTVTYGYTF
TGTGCCAGCAACCCCGGGACAGTGACCTATGGCTACACCTTC
>-|TRBJ2-7|-|TRBV7-2
CASSFGGNGAYYEQYF
TGTGCCAGCAGCTTCGGGGGCAACGGGGCCTACTACGAGCAGTACTTC
>TRBD1|TRBJ2-3|many|TRBV25-1
CASSEWGRGSGDTQYF
TGTGCCAGCAGTGAATGGGGCAGGGGGTCAGGAGATACGCAGTATTTT
>-|TRBJ1-5|many|TRBV5-5
CASSLRTGNQPQHF
TGTGCCAGCAGCCTCCGGACAGGCAATCAGCCCCAGCATTTT
>-|TRBJ1-3|-|TRBV9
CASSVTASGNTIYF
TGTGCCAGCAGCGTCACGGCCTCTGGAAACACCATATATTTT
>TRBD2|TRBJ2-5|many|TRBV18
CASSSVAGVQETQYF
TGTGCCAGCTCATCAGTGGCGGGGGTCCAAGAGACCCAGTACTTC
>-|TRBJ2-3|many|TRBV2
CASSELLGGGSTDTQYF
TGTGCCAGCAGTGAGCTGTTAGGGGGGGGGAGCACAGATACGCAGTATTTT
>-|TRBJ1-2|many|TRBV19
CASTRDRRGYGYTF
TGTGCCAGTACCCGTGACAGGCGGGGATATGGCTACACCTTC
>-|TRBJ1-3|-|TRBV4-1
CASSPGMISRNAIYF
TGCGCCAGCAGCCCCGGCATGATCTCCAGAAACGCCATATATTTT
>-|TRBJ1-2|many|TRBV14
CASSQGLIGVGGGYTF
TGTGCCAGCAGCCAAGGTTTGATAGGGGTCGGCGGTGGCTACACCTTC
>-|TRBJ2-1|many|TRBV11-2
CASSTQANNEQFF
TGTGCCAGCAGCACACAGGCTAACAATGAGCAGTTCTTC
>-|TRBJ1-4|many|TRBV11-2
CASSFEFQEKLFF
TGTGCCAGCAGCTTCGAGTTCCAGGAAAAACTGTTTTTT
>-|TRBJ1-6|many|TRBV6-5
CASTSGAGASPLHF
TGTGCCAGCACCTCCGGGGCAGGGGCTTCACCCCTCCACTTT
>-|TRBJ1-2|-|TRBV14
CASSHPTASPNYGYTF
TGTGCCAGCAGCCACCCGACAGCAAGTCCTAACTATGGCTACACCTTC
>-|TRBJ1-5|-|TRBV5-5
CASRPGGETQHF
TGTGCCAGCAGGCCGGGGGGCGAGACCCAGCATTTT
>-|TRBJ1-6|-|TRBV19
CASRGGQNNSPLHF
TGTGCCAGTAGGGGGGGGCAGAACAATTCACCCCTCCACTTT
>TRBD2|TRBJ2-7|many|TRBV20-1
CSARDWRGSSYEQYF
TGCAGTGCTAGAGATTGGCGGGGGAGCTCCTACGAGCAGTACTTC
>-|TRBJ1-2|many|TRBV24-1
CATSDLYGYTF
TGTGCCACCAGTGATTTGTATGGCTACACCTTC
>TRBD2|TRBJ2-1|many|TRBV5-6
CASSRNGGRAYNEQFF
TGTGCCAGCAGCCGAAACGGGGGGAGGGCCTACAATGAGCAGTTCTTC
>TRBD2|TRBJ2-7|many|TRBV10-2
CASSEWTSGTPGEQYF
TGCGCCAGCAGTGAGTGGACTAGCGGAACCCCTGGCGAGCAGTACTTC
>-|TRBJ1-2|many|TRBV20-1
CSGAISGSYGYTF
TGCAGTGGAGCAATTTCGGGGTCGTATGGCTACACCTTC
>-|TRBJ2-2|-|TRBV11-2
CACSWGLRFGPNTGELFF
TGTGCCTGCAGCTGGGGACTTCGATTCGGCCCGAACACCGGGGAGCTGTTTTTT
>TRBD2|TRBJ2-1|many|TRBV25-1
CASSEYTSGVNNEQFF
TGTGCCAGCAGTGAATATACTAGCGGGGTGAACAATGAGCAGTTCTTC
>-|TRBJ2-7|many|TRBV20-1
CSARDLSTAYEQYF
TGCAGTGCTAGAGATCTTTCGACCGCCTACGAGCAGTACTTC
>TRBD2|TRBJ2-3|many|TRBV5-6
CASSGGIRTGGLDTQYF
TGTGCCAGCAGCGGTGGGATTCGTACGGGAGGCCTTGATACGCAGTATTTT
>TRBD2|TRBJ2-1|few|TRBV5-8
CASSLGTSGSGYEQFF
TGTGCCAGCAGCTTGGGGACTAGCGGGAGTGGGTATGAGCAGTTCTTC
>TRBD2|TRBJ2-1|-|TRBV7-9
CASSPLGLADSNEQFF
TGTGCCAGCAGTCCTTTGGGGCTAGCGGATTCCAATGAGCAGTTCTTC
>TRBD2|TRBJ2-5|many|TRBV12-3/TRBV12-4
CASSLWGGGQETQYF
TGTGCCAGCAGTTTATGGGGCGGGGGCCAAGAGACCCAGTACTTC
>TRBD2|TRBJ2-3|many|TRBV7-9
CASSTGLAGVADTQYF
TGTGCCAGCAGCACGGGACTAGCGGGAGTGGCAGATACGCAGTATTTT
>TRBD1|TRBJ2-5|many|TRBV7-2
CASSRAGTGGEWETQYF
TGTGCCAGCAGCCGAGCCGGGACAGGGGGCGAATGGGAGACCCAGTACTTC
>TRBD2|TRBJ2-2|many|TRBV12-3/TRBV12-4
CASSSTGLAGGKTGELFF
TGTGCCAGCAGTTCGACGGGACTAGCGGGGGGGAAGACCGGGGAGCTGTTTTTT
>TRBD2|TRBJ2-3|many|TRBV20-1
CSATVISGGATDTQYF
TGCAGTGCAACCGTAATTAGCGGGGGCGCCACAGATACGCAGTATTTT
>-|TRBJ2-1|many|TRBV5-1
CASSPPATVRSSELGEQFF
TGCGCCAGCAGCCCCCCTGCGACCGTACGCTCCTCAGAGTTGGGTGAGCAGTTCTTC
>-|TRBJ1-1|-|TRBV11-2
CASSLALEAFF
TGTGCCAGCAGCTTAGCCCTTGAAGCTTTCTTT
>-|TRBJ1-1|many|TRBV25-1
CASSLGGTTEAFF
TGTGCCAGCAGCTTAGGCGGGACCACTGAAGCTTTCTTT
>TRBD1|TRBJ2-7|many|TRBV7-2
CASTDDRVGEQYF
TGTGCCAGCACCGACGACAGGGTTGGCGAGCAGTACTTC
>TRBD2|TRBJ2-1|-|TRBV20-1
CSARETSGSNTGDEQFF
TGCAGTGCTAGGGAGACTAGCGGATCGAACACCGGGGATGAGCAGTTCTTC
>TRBD1|TRBJ1-5|-|TRBV20-1
CSARAGTGARGQPQHF
TGCAGTGCTAGAGCCGGGACAGGGGCGAGGGGTCAGCCCCAGCATTTT
>-|TRBJ2-7|-|TRBV30
CAWTASPYNEQLF
TGTGCCTGGACGGCCAGTCCTTACAATGAGCAGCTCTTC
>TRBD1|TRBJ1-1|few|TRBV20-1
CSALTTGGLGNTEAFF
TGCAGTGCTCTCACGACAGGGGGCCTCGGGAACACTGAAGCTTTCTTT
>-|TRBJ2-7|many|TRBV5-8
CASGRGGPGYEQYF
TGTGCCAGCGGACGTGGAGGGCCGGGCTACGAGCAGTACTTC
>TRBD2|TRBJ2-7|many|TRBV10-2
CASSERLAGASYEQYF
TGCGCCAGCAGTGAGAGGCTAGCGGGGGCCTCCTACGAGCAGTACTTC
>TRBD2|TRBJ2-2|-|TRBV7-3
CASSLGLVGNTGELFF
TGTGCCAGCAGCCTAGGACTAGTTGGGAACACCGGGGAGCTGTTTTTT
>-|TRBJ1-1|-|TRBV7-9
CASSPTQGTLDTEAFF
TGTGCCAGCAGCCCCACCCAGGGGACGTTGGACACTGAAGCTTTCTTT
>-|TRBJ1-2|-|TRBV27
CASSPGGWGYYGYTF
TGTGCCAGCAGCCCGGGGGGGTGGGGTTACTATGGCTACACCTTC
>TRBD1|TRBJ2-7|many|TRBV27
CASYRGNEQYF
TGTGCCAGTTACAGGGGCAACGAGCAGTACTTC
>TRBD2|TRBJ2-1|many|TRBV4-3
CASSQAASGSSYNEQFF
TGCGCCAGCAGCCAAGCGGCTAGCGGTAGCTCCTACAATGAGCAGTTCTTC
>-|TRBJ2-2|many|TRBV7-2
CASSLGDYAGRTGELFF
TGTGCCAGCAGCTTGGGAGACTATGCGGGACGGACCGGGGAGCTGTTTTTT
>-|TRBJ1-3|many|TRBV11-2
CASSLVGPGASSGNTIYF
TGTGCCAGCAGCTTAGTGGGTCCAGGGGCTAGCTCTGGAAACACCATATATTTT
>-|TRBJ1-1|-|TRBV12-3/TRBV12-4
CASSLILGPMNTEAFF
TGTGCCAGCAGTTTAATTCTGGGCCCGATGAACACTGAAGCTTTCTTT
>-|TRBJ2-7|many|TRBV27
CASSFAGALYEQYF
TGTGCCAGCAGTTTTGCGGGGGCCCTCTACGAGCAGTACTTC
>-|TRBJ1-1|many|TRBV29-1
CSVERRQATEAFF
TGCAGCGTTGAACGAAGACAGGCCACTGAAGCTTTCTTT
>-|TRBJ2-1|many|TRBV18
CASSPQGTGEQFF
TGTGCCAGCTCACCCCAGGGGACGGGTGAGCAGTTCTTC
>TRBD1|TRBJ1-2|-|TRBV2
CASNQGDYGYAF
TGTGCCAGCAATCAGGGGGACTATGGCTACGCCTTC
>-|TRBJ2-1|-|TRBV2
CASTRMDTGEQFF
TGTGCCAGCACGCGGATGGACACCGGGGAGCAGTTCTTC
>-|TRBJ2-3|-|TRBV4-2
CASSWGEAEPSTDTQYF
TGTGCCAGCAGCTGGGGGGAGGCGGAACCATCCACAGATACGCAGTATTTT